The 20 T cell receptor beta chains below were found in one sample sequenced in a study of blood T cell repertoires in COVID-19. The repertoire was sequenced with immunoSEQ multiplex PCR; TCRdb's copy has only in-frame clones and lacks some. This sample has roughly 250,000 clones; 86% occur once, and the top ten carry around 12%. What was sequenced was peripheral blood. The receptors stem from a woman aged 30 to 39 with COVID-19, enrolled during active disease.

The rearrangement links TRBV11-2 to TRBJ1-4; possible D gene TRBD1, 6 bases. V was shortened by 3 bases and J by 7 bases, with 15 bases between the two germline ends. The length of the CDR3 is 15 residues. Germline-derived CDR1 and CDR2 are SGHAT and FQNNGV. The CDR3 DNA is TGTGCCAGCAGCTTTTGGGGGCCGCAGCGTGAAAAACTGTTTTTT. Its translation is CASSFWGPQREKLFF.

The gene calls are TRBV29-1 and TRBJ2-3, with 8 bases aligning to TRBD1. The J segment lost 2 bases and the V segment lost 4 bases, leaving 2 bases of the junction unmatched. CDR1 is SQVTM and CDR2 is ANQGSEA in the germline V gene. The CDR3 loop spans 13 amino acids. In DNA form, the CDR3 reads TGCAGCGTTGCCAGGGGGCCCACAGATACGCAGTATTTT. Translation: CSVARGPTDTQYF.

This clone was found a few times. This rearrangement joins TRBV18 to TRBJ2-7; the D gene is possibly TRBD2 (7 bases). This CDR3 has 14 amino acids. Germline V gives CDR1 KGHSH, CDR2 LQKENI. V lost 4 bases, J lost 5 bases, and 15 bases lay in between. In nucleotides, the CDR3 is TGTGCCAGCTCACGGCCGGGGGGCCTGGACGAGCAGTACTTC. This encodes CASSRPGGLDEQYF.

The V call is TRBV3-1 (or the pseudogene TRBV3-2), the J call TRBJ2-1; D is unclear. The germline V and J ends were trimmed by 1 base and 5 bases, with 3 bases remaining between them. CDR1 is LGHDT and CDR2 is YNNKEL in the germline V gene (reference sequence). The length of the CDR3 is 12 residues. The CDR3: CASSQVDNEQFF. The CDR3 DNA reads TGTGCCAGCAGCCAAGTAGACAATGAGCAGTTCTTC.

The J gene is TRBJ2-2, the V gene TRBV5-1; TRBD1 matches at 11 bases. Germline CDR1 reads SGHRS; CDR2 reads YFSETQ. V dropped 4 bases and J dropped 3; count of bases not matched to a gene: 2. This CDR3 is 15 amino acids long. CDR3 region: CASSGQGAHTGELFF. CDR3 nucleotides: TGCGCCAGCAGCGGACAGGGGGCACACACCGGGGAGCTGTTTTTT.

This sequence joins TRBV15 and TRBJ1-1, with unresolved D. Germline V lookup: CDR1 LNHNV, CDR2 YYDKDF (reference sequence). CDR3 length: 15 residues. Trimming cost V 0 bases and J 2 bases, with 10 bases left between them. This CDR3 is CATSRDIITNTEAFF. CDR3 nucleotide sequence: TGTGCCACCAGCAGAGATATAATAACTAACACTGAAGCTTTCTTT.

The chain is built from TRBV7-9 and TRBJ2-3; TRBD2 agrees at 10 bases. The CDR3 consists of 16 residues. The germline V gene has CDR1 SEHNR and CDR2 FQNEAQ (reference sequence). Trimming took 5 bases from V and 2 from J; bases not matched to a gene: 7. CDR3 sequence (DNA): TGTGCCAGCAGCCACCTAGCGGGGGAGATCACAGATACGCAGTATTTT. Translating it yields CASSHLAGEITDTQYF.

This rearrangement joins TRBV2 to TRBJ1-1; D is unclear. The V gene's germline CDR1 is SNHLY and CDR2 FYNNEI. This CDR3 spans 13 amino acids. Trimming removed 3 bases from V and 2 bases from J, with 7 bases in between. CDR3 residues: CASSDVGNTEAFF. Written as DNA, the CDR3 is TGTGCCAGCAGTGACGTGGGCAACACTGAAGCTTTCTTT.

The CDR3 coding sequence is TGTGCCAGCAGCTTAGAGGCGGGGGGGAACCAAGAGACCCAGTACTTC. Translation: CASSLEAGGNQETQYF. This chain joins TRBV7-7 and TRBJ2-5, with 9 bases matching TRBD2. Germline trimming cut 1 base from V and 0 bases from J; bases unmatched to any gene: 3. The CDR3 length is 16 residues. Looked up from germline, CDR1 is SSHAT and CDR2 is FNYEAQ (reference sequence).

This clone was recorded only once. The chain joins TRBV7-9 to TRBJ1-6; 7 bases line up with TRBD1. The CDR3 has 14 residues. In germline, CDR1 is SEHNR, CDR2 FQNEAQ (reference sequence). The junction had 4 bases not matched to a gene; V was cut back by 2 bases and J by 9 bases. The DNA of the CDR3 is TGTGCCAGCAGCTTACCCAGGGGGAGTTCACCCCTCCACTTT. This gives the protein CASSLPRGSSPLHF.

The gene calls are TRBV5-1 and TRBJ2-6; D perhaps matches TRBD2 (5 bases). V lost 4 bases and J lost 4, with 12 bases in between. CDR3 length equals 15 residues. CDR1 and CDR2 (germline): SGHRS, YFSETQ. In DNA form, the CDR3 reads TGCGCCAGCAGCGTCGGACTTAGGGGGGCCAACGTCCTGACTTTC. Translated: CASSVGLRGANVLTF.

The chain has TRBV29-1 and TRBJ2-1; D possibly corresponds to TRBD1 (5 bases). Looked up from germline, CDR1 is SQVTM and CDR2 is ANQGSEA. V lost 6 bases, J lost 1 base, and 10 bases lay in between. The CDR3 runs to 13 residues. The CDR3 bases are TGCAGCGTAAGAAGGGGTTCCTACAATGAGCAGTTCTTC. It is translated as CSVRRGSYNEQFF.

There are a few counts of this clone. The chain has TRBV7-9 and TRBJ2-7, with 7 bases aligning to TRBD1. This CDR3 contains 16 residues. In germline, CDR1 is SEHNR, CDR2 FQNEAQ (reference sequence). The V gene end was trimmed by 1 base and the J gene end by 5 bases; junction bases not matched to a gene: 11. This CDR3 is CASSLVFSGQAHEQYF. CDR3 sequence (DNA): TGTGCCAGCAGCTTAGTTTTCTCAGGACAGGCCCACGAGCAGTACTTC.

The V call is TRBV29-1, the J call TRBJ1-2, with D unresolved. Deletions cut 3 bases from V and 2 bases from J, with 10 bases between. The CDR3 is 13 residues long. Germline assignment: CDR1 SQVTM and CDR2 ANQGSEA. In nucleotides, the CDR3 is TGCAGCGTTGATGAGGTCATGAACTATGGCTACACCTTC. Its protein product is CSVDEVMNYGYTF.

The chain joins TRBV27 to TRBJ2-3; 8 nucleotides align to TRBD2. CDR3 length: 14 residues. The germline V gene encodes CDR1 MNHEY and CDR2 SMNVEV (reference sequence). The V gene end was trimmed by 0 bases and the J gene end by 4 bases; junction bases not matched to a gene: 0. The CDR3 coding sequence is TGTGCCAGCAGTTTATCGCGGGGGGCAGATACGCAGTATTTT. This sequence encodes CASSLSRGADTQYF.

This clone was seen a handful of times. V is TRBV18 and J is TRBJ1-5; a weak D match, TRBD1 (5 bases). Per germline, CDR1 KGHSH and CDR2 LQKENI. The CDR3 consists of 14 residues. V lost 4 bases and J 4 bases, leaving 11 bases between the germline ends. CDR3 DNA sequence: TGTGCCAGCTCACGTGACAGACCAAATCAGCCCCAGCATTTT. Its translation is CASSRDRPNQPQHF.

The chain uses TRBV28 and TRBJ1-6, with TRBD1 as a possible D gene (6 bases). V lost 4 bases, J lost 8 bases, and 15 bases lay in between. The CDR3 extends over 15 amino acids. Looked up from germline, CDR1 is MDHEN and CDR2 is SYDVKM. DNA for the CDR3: TGTGCCAGCAGTTCCCCACAGGGTTTCGATTCACCCCTCCACTTT. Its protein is CASSSPQGFDSPLHF.

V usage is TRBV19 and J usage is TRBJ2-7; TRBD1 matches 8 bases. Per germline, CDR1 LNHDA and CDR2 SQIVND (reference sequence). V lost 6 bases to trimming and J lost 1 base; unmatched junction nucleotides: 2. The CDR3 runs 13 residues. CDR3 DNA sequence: TGTGCCAGTAGACAGGGGGGATCCTACGAGCAGTACTTC. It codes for CASRQGGSYEQYF.

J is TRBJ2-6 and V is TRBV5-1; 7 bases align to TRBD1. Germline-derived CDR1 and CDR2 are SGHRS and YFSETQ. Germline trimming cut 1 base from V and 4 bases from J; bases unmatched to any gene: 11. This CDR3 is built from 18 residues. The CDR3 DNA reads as TGCGCCAGCAGCTTGAATACGCCAGGGGGTCGGGGGGCCAACGTCCTGACTTTC. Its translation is CASSLNTPGGRGANVLTF.

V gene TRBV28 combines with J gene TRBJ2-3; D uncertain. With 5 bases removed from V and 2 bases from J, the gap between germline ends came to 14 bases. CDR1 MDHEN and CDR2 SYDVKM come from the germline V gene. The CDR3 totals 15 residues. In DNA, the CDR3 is TGTGCCAGCAGTCCACGCAGGAATCCCACAGATACGCAGTATTTT. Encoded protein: CASSPRRNPTDTQYF. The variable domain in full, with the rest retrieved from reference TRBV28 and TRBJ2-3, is DVKVTQSSRYLVKRTGEKVFLECVQDMDHENMFWYRQDPGLGLRLIYFSYDVKMKEKGDIPEGYSVSREKKERFSLILESASTNQTSMYLCASSPRRNPTDTQYFGPGTRLTVL.